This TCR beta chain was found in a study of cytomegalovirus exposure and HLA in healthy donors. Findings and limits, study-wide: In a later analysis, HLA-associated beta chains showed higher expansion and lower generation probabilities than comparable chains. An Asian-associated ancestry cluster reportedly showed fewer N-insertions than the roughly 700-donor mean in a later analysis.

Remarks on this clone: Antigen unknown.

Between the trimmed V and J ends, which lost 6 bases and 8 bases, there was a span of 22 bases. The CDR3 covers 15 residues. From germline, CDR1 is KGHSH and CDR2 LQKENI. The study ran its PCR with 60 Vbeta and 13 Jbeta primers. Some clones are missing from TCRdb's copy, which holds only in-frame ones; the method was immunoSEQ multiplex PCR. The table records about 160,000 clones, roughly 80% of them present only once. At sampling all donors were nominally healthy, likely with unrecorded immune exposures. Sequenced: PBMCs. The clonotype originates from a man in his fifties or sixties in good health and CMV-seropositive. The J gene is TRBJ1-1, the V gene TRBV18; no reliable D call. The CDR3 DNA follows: TGTGCCAGCTCCACCGGGGTAACCAGTCATAAAGAAGCTTTCTTT. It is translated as CASSTGVTSHKEAFF.